Only a few counts were recorded for the clone carrying this TCR beta chain. Its antigen is currently unknown. The sample belongs to a study of T cell responses to AZD1222 COVID-19 vaccine. Clones were sequenced by immunoSEQ multiplex PCR, and TCRdb holds only the in-frame ones, with some missing. Of 100,000 to 150,000 clones in the sample, around 91% were seen once. With V trimmed by 6 bases and J by 2 bases, 11 bases remained unmatched. This CDR3 contains 16 residues. The germline CDR1 and CDR2 sequences are SGHVS and FNYEAQ. Study results and caveats: Dominant at 160-218 and 743-854, vaccine-associated CD4 TCRs also spanned spike. In a largely white British group with more females than males, clonal diversity was possibly underestimated. Spike-specific TCR breadth and depth grew following two AZD1222 doses.

The chain links TRBV7-6 to TRBJ2-7; 9 bases agree with TRBD1. The receptor's source is an adult in good health. This material consisted of peripheral blood, taken on day 0 of MenACWY control vaccination. In DNA form, the CDR3 reads TGTGCCAGCAGTCCCCAGACGGGACAGGGAGCCTACGAGCAGTACTTC. This encodes CASSPQTGQGAYEQYF.